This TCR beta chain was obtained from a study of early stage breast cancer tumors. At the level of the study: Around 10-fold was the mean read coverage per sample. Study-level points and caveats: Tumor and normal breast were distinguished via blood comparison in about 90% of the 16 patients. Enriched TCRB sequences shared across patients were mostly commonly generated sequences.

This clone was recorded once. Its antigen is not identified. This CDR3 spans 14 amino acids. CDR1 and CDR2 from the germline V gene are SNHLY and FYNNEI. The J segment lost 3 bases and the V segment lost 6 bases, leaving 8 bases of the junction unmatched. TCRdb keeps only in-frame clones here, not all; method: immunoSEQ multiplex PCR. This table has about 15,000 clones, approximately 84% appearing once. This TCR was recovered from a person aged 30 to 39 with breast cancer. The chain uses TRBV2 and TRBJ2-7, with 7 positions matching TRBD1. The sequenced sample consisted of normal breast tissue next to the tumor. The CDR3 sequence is CASRATGFGYEQYF. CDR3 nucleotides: TGTGCCAGCAGAGCGACAGGGTTTGGCTACGAGCAGTACTTC.